This entry lists 10 T cell receptor beta chains sequenced from one sample in a study of human T cells and chemical hapten exposure (dated by TCRdb to the early 2020s). Receptor amplification or capture employed RACE. Sequencing took place on a NextSeq 500. Through fastp at Q25 and MiXCR, TCRdb rebuilt clones from the public reads, retaining in-frame beta chains. Every distinct CDR3 protein forms one entry, paired with its most common genes and DNA. Recorded for this sample are some 170,000 distinct CDR3 sequences; roughly 26% of them occurred a single time. 2% to 2.5% of the sample goes to the ten largest clones. Read against the paper, the sample's time point label means: patch test 3, about 24 weeks after DPC sensitization. This specimen's treatment or condition label, interpreted: therapeutic diphenylcyclopropenone sensitization with weekly scalp DPC. Specimen: whole blood, collected in connection with sensitization to the hapten diphenylcyclopropenone (DPC). The receptors were sampled from a woman aged 18-30 years with alopecia areata. Some clones in this sample may be carry-over from other donors' samples.

The CDR3, as DNA: TGTGCCAGCAGCTTAGTGGTGGGCAATCTTCAGTACGAGCAGTACTTC. Translation: CASSLVVGNLQYEQYF. This sequence joins TRBV7-2 and TRBJ2-7; D unclear. The CDR3 has 16 amino acids. V was trimmed by 1 base and J by 4 bases, leaving 17 bases between them. Germline CDR1 SGHTA, CDR2 FQGNSA.

This clonotype was detected only a few times. V is TRBV6-5 and J is TRBJ1-3; TRBD1 is a possible D gene (5 bases). The CDR3 spans 14 residues. Germline-derived CDR1 and CDR2 are MNHEY and SVGAGI. Trimming took 6 bases from V and 3 from J, leaving 12 bases between them. CDR3 sequence (DNA): TGTGCCAGCAGCCGGGGCCTGGATGGAAACACCATATATTTT. Translated: CASSRGLDGNTIYF.

This clonotype appeared once. The chain is built from TRBV7-6 and TRBJ2-1; TRBD2 agrees at 7 bases. Germline V gene sequence: CDR1 SGHVS, CDR2 FNYEAQ. The CDR3 spans 14 residues. With 3 bases clipped from V and 4 bases from J, the junction kept 3 bases outside the gene matches. CDR3 nucleotides: TGTGCCAGCAGCTTGGCGGGGGATTACAATGAGCAGTTCTTC. Its translation: CASSLAGDYNEQFF.

V usage is TRBV12-3 or TRBV12-4 and J usage is TRBJ1-4; D perhaps matches TRBD1 (5 bases). This CDR3 has 14 amino acids. Deletions cut 6 bases from V and 4 bases from J, with 12 bases between. This chain's CDR3 is CASSQRGYNEKLFF. Written as DNA, the CDR3 is TGTGCCAGCAGCCAGCGGGGCTATAATGAAAAACTGTTTTTT.

The CDR3 nucleotides are TGCAGCGTTGAAGAACAGATAGAGACCCAGTACTTC. Amino acid sequence: CSVEEQIETQYF. The chain recombines TRBV29-1 with TRBJ2-5; D not certain. The CDR3 has 12 residues. The V and J ends lost 0 bases and 4 bases respectively, with 6 bases between them. CDR1 SQVTM and CDR2 ANQGSEA come from the germline V gene.

Only a few counts were recorded for this clonotype. J is TRBJ2-2 and V is TRBV7-9, with a possible D match to TRBD1 (9 bases). Deletions cut 8 bases from V and 4 bases from J, with 29 bases between. The CDR3 has 19 amino acids. Germline V gene sequence: CDR1 SEHNR, CDR2 FQNEAQ (reference sequence). In nucleotides, the CDR3 is TGTGCCAGCGATTGGGACAGGGTGAAAAGCGGGAGTGGCACCGGGGAGCTGTTTTTT. This translates into CASDWDRVKSGSGTGELFF.

The chain uses TRBV6-2 or TRBV6-3 and TRBJ2-5; D gene unclear. Trimming took off 6 bases at V and 5 bases at J, with 19 bases between the two ends. CDR3 size: 15 residues. CDR1 is MNHEY and CDR2 is SVGEGT in the germline V gene. CDR3 loop: CASSALGSPAETQYF. The CDR3, as DNA: TGTGCCAGCAGCGCCTTGGGCTCCCCCGCGGAGACCCAGTACTTC.

This chain links TRBV6-5 with TRBJ2-7, with 8 bases matching TRBD1. The CDR3 totals 15 residues. J gave up 2 bases and V 6 bases, and 9 bases lay outside the gene matches. Germline V lookup: CDR1 MNHEY, CDR2 SVGAGI. The CDR3 sequence: CASRPTGGRTYEQYF. The CDR3 DNA is TGTGCCAGCAGACCCACAGGGGGGAGAACCTACGAGCAGTACTTC.

The chain links TRBV21-1 to TRBJ2-2. TRBV21-1 is a known pseudogene. This CDR3 contains 12 residues. The CDR3 nucleotides are TGTGCCAGCAGCAGGAATAAAGGGGAGCTGTTTTTT. Protein product: CASSRNKGELFF.

This clonotype was counted only a few times. The chain couples TRBV4-1 to TRBJ2-5; TRBD1 aligns across 7 bases. J gave up 3 bases and V 4 bases, and 5 bases lay outside the gene matches. CDR1 is MGHRA and CDR2 is YSYEKL in the germline V gene. CDR3 length equals 14 residues. The CDR3, as DNA: TGCGCCAGCAGCCCTAGGGACAGAAAAGAGACCCAGTACTTC. This codes for CASSPRDRKETQYF.